The present entry profiles one TCR beta chain with its context. Its antigen is not identified. No conserved phenylalanine or tryptophan ends this CDR3, so it is likely a read error. Every patient had bone marrow sampled while the disease was active. The library was built from about 400 ng RNA with molecular barcoded adaptors for alpha/delta and beta/gamma chains. MiXCR, run by TCRdb on the reads, gives a single entry per CDR3 protein. The top ten hold 6.5% to 8.5% of the sample, which has about 35,000 distinct CDR3 sequences, roughly 13% seen once. These data originate in a study of read filtering for tumor transcriptome and immune sequencing. Study-level findings and limits: The CD138-negative fraction was mixed bone marrow immune cells, not pure T cells. Compared with RNA-seq, IR-seq gave much higher clonotype depth and reliability.

The CDR3 extends over 16 amino acids. J was trimmed by 2 bases and V by 4 bases; bases with no gene match: 10. Per germline, CDR1 LGHNA and CDR2 YNFKEQ. The sequencing input was a population of CD138-negative cells sorted from bone marrow. This sequence originates from a donor aged 40 or older with multiple myeloma. The chain has TRBV4-2 and TRBJ1-2; 7 nucleotides agree with TRBD1. The CDR3 coding sequence is TGTGCCAGCAGCCCTAGAGACCGGACAGGAAACTATGGCTACACCCTC. Its translation is CASSPRDRTGNYGYTL.